This note documents a single T cell receptor (beta chain) sequence. What it recognizes is unknown. Priming with a constant-region primer yielded TCR beta cDNA from around 0.45 ug total RNA. Construction of TCR beta libraries relied on three successive nested multiplex PCR rounds employing slightly modified ARM-PCR. Use of TRBV1-TRBV30 forward primers with a C-beta reverse primer characterized the first two PCR rounds, which lasted about 9 cycles each. TCRdb redid the calling of the multiplex PCR reads with MiXCR, one entry per CDR3 protein. Of 310,000 or so distinct CDR3 sequences listed, approximately 58% are singletons. This specimen comes from a study of tumor-infiltrating lymphocytes in primary liver carcinoma. Study in general: Patients had primary liver carcinoma treated by surgical resection.

The CDR3 has 12 amino acids. The V gene lost 2 bases and the J gene lost 0 bases, with 2 bases spanning the gap. Germline CDR1 reads MNHEY; CDR2 reads SVGEGT. Study-wide findings and caveats: A significantly higher top-250-clone fraction was found in tumors than in blood (p = 0.039).

Alongside blood RNA obtained from unsorted whole blood, germline DNA was also extracted. Sampling before surgery obtained 4 to 4.5 milliliters of peripheral blood. The origin of this receptor is a woman under 40 with primary liver carcinoma and hepatitis B virus infection. Sequenced material: peripheral blood. This sequence joins TRBV6-2 or TRBV6-3 and TRBJ2-7; D unclear. The CDR3 is CASSYVSYEQYF. The CDR3, as DNA: TGTGCCAGCAGTTACGTCTCCTACGAGCAGTACTTC.